This T cell receptor beta chain was observed in a study of T cells after yellow fever vaccination. The wider study: It was SMART-Seq v4 Ultra Low Input that prepared the fractions with low cell numbers.

V was pared by 3 bases and J by 7 bases, with 12 bases of the junction left unmatched. Germline V gene data show CDR1 as KGHSH and CDR2 as LQKENI. CDR3 length: 16 amino acids. UMIs were added to TCR cDNA along with a universal primer site when it was made by 5'RACE template switching. TCRdb processed the 5' RACE reads anew with MiXCR; each CDR3 protein has one entry. Counted here are 250,000 to 400,000 distinct CDR3 sequences, approximately 4% occurring once; the ten biggest clones make up 15% to 20%. Comment on this clonotype: Its antigen is unidentified.

Whole-study findings and limits: Most primary-vaccination clones recurred post-booster (roughly 96% CD4, 85% to 90% CD8). The secondary response was weaker, and its peak arrived faster, on day 5 versus 15.

The specimen comprised PBMCs, sampled 15 days after the yellow fever booster vaccination. This receptor was identified in a man aged 18 to 30 who received the YFV17D yellow fever vaccine. J is TRBJ1-1 and V is TRBV18; 9 bases fit TRBD1. The CDR3 DNA sequence: TGTGCCAGCTCACCCGTCCTACAGGGGGCGAGTGGTGAAGCTTTCTTT. It specifies CASSPVLQGASGEAFF.